The present entry profiles one TCR beta chain with its context. The data stem from a study of blood T cell repertoires in COVID-19. Study context: T cells, B-cell-depleted T cells, or PBMCs supplied cDNA or gDNA.

V lost 4 bases and J lost 12; bases outside the gene matches: 14. Germline CDR1 reads SGHRS; CDR2 reads YFSETQ. CDR3 length: 16 amino acids. In the original workflow: Counts of nucleated cells, estimated from reference gene primer amplification, were obtained. Sequencing was performed with immunoSEQ multiplex PCR; in TCRdb, only in-frame clones are kept and a portion is missing. V and J calls and clone size are those listed in that table; D and trimming were worked out from the DNA. This sample has about 260,000 clones, with 91% found just once. The sequence was obtained from a person aged 18-29 years with COVID-19, enrolled during active disease. This chain connects TRBV5-1 to TRBJ2-1; 12 nucleotides agree with TRBD2. Sequencing was performed on peripheral blood. This CDR3 reads CASSHTRTSGALGQFF. CDR3 bases: TGCGCCAGCAGCCACACAAGGACTAGCGGGGCCCTGGGGCAGTTCTTC.